This T cell receptor (beta chain) was sequenced for a study of T cell responses to AZD1222 COVID-19 vaccine. Study-level findings and limits: The donors showed a predominance of white British ancestry and of females, with possible underestimation of clonal diversity.

A few counts support this clone. Its target is not known. Some clones are missing from TCRdb's copy, which holds only in-frame ones; the method was immunoSEQ multiplex PCR. The sample carries 100,000 to 120,000 clones, nearly 90% recorded once. This CDR3 comprises 14 residues. Trimming at V came to 3 bases and at J to 5 bases, leaving 3 bases not matched to a gene. The V gene's germline CDR1 is KGHSH and CDR2 LQKENI. The rearrangement links TRBV18 to TRBJ2-2; 7 bases are shared with TRBD2. This sequence was found in an adult in good health. The sequenced sample was peripheral blood, obtained on day 0 of AZD1222 vaccination. The CDR3 loop is CASSPREGTGELFF. The CDR3, as DNA: TGTGCCAGCTCACCCAGGGAGGGAACCGGGGAGCTGTTTTTT.